This TCR beta chain appears in the sequencing data of a study of tumor and adjacent non-tumor tissue in lung cancer (dated by TCRdb to the late 2010s). About the study as a whole: Patients with adenocarcinoma (approximately 13), squamous cell carcinoma (2) and small cell lung cancer (1) were included in the cohort. Ages among the roughly 15 patients ranged from about 31 to 76 years, there were 10 men and 5 women, and disease was at TNM stage I to III. In total, sequencing yielded 95 million to 150 million productive TCRbeta reads, which works out to an average of roughly 4.2 million reads per sample. Using bulk TCRbeta repertoires from around 15 lung cancer patients, the study set lung tumor tissue side by side with matched distant non-tumor lung tissue. TCRbeta CDR3 sequencing was performed on thirty paired specimens, with one tumor sample and one normal lung sample collected per patient. The paper's findings and limits, for the study overall: TCR diversity was significantly higher in younger patients, and higher tumor TCR diversity was associated with shorter overall and disease-free survival. Peripheral blood was not sequenced, so blood TCRbeta repertoires in these lung cancer patients were not examined. With only roughly 14 patients in the cohort, the authors noted that larger samples and more detailed clinical data are needed. The top 100 clones made up a significantly larger cumulative share of the repertoire in normal lung than in tumor tissue. The methods do not name the sequencing platform or mention unique molecular identifiers. Significantly higher TCR diversity (inverse Simpson) was observed in tumor tissue than in normal lung tissue (roughly 390 vs 170, P = 0.0075, Mann-Whitney U test).

Libraries came from multiplex PCR. The reads were generated on an Illumina HiSeq 2500. TCRbeta libraries were constructed through three rounds of nested PCR with primers (Table S4) according to protocols modified from ARM-PCR. Before sequencing, PCR products in the 200-500 bp range were cut out of the gel and cleaned up using the QIAquick gel extraction kit. The published analysis was carried out like this. Reads were cleaned with Trimmomatic, merged with FLASH into complete CDR3 sequences, and assigned to V(D)J germline segments with MiTCR. Clonal diversity was computed as the inverse Simpson's index with VDJtools. Productive reads were defined as in-frame sequences without a premature stop codon. TCRdb reprocessing: public reads trimmed at Q25 with fastp, clones called with MiXCR, in-frame beta chains kept. Duplicate CDR3 protein sequences are folded into a single record with the most common DNA and genes. The V and J calls follow TCRdb's processing rather than the paper's. The table for this sample lists 78,000 or so distinct CDR3 sequences; around 85% of them were counted only once. The ten largest clones capture about 14% of the sample.

RNA was isolated from bulk, unsorted tissue, and RNA quality was assessed with a NanoDrop ND-1000 and an Agilent 2100. Donors were newly diagnosed lung cancer patients admitted for thoracic surgery in China between August and November 2014, without prior chemotherapy. Patients with previous radiotherapy or chemotherapy, or with another concurrent cancer, were excluded from the study. Pieces of surgical tissue measuring about 1-2.2 cm3 were kept in RNAlater solution and stored at -80 degrees C until use. From cysteine to phenylalanine, the CDR3 is 16 amino acids long. Of the read, only the CDR3 DNA is kept; its 48 bases are in frame from base 1. Sequences SGHDN (CDR1) and FVKESK (CDR2) are obtained from the germline V gene. In its sample, this clonotype was seen a few times. Its antigen is currently not known. This could be a read error, since a much larger clone is one nucleotide away.

The sequenced sample was lung tumor tissue. The chain uses TRBV14 and TRBJ2-2; 12 central nucleotides agree with TRBD2. This TCR came from a woman aged 45-65 years with non-small cell lung cancer. The DNA sequence follows: TGTGTCAGCAGCCATACTAGCGGGAGGATCACCGGGGAGCTGTTTTTT. This translates into CVSSHTSGRITGELFF.